This record concerns one T cell receptor (beta chain) sequence. The antigen this receptor binds is unknown. It has no much larger one-base neighbor in the sample; base qualities were not kept. cDNA was synthesized by template-switch 5'RACE using a primer with a 10-nucleotide random unique molecular identifier that tagged each TCR transcript. Over 180 million TCR-beta sequences, covering 15-18 subjects, were produced in each sequencing run. The RNeasy kit was used for extraction of total RNA. The KAPA Real-time Library Amplification kit was used to amplify TCR-beta VDJ regions with primers targeting the TCR constant region and the 5'RACE anchor. Sample indexes and Illumina adaptors were added in a first PCR, after which library yield was increased in a second PCR. After purification with Ampure beads, the TCR product of roughly 650 bp was size-selected on a 2% E-gel SizeSelection system. Library quality was checked on a Bioanalyzer, concentration was measured with Qubit, and libraries were quantified with the Kapa Library Quantification kit before pooling. An Illumina HiSeq 2500 was used to sequence the libraries paired-end at 2 x 150 bp. To increase sequence diversity, about 24-32% phiX was spiked into each library pool. In the source study's methods: Quality-filtered reads were processed with the UMI-based MiGEC pipeline, which removed over 80% of raw TCR sequences during error correction. IMGT germline references were used for aligning VDJ genes, and each clonotype was defined as a unique CDR3 amino acid sequence together with its V-J genes. VDJtools evaluated clonal expansion, Shannon diversity and CDR3 relatedness (CalcPairwiseDistances, ClusterSamples); CLCbio workbench built phylogenetic trees. Using coefficient-of-variation modelling across technical triplicates, the study counted a clone as expanded if it had at least 8 unique UMIs. The public reads were run again by TCRdb, first through fastp at Q25 and then through MiXCR, and only productive beta chains were kept. Every CDR3 protein is listed once, alongside the most common genes and DNA of its rows. TCRdb, not the original authors, processed these V and J calls. This sample has roughly 45,000 distinct CDR3 sequences in its table, and about 13% of those were observed once. The top ten clones comprise approximately 10% of the sample.

The intended sense of this specimen's time point label: longitudinal time-point 3. Blood bank volunteers in Maryland, USA served as the healthy controls. Unsorted PBMC libraries were generated from 2 million PBMCs stored in RNAlater at -80 °C until RNA extraction. PBMCs were separated from peripheral blood using Ficoll-Hypaque density gradient centrifugation and then cryopreserved in liquid nitrogen. Trimmed from V: 8 bases; trimmed from J: 5 bases; junction bases lacking a gene match: 12. The CDR3 runs 15 amino acids, cysteine and phenylalanine included. The entry retains the CDR3 DNA only, 45 bases that are in frame from base 1. Via the germline V gene (reference sequence), CDR1 is DFQATT and CDR2 SNEGSKA. The data are from a study of neurological immune-mediated disorders (dated by TCRdb to the late 2010s). As for the study more broadly: The study compared peripheral blood TCR-beta repertoires of HTLV-I-associated myelopathy (HAM/TSP) patients, multiple sclerosis patients and healthy controls using UMI-based sequencing. Alongside PBMC samples, the set of fewer than 110 TCR-beta libraries contained longitudinal samples, technical triplicates, and paired CD4+ and CD8+ T-cell subsets that had been sorted. Longitudinal HAM/TSP and healthy donors had 3 time-points each (roughly 3-45 month intervals). The cohort comprised 68 subjects: roughly 15 HAM/TSP patients, roughly 34 multiple sclerosis patients and some 20 healthy controls.

Overall study outcomes, separate from this receptor: TCR clonal expansion was highest in HAM/TSP patients and lowest in MS patients, with MS patients falling below even healthy controls. No identical CDR3 amino acid sequences were found to be shared among expanded clones across subjects, suggesting that TCR-beta repertoires were private in all groups.

This clonotype originated in a man between 25 and 39 years old in good health. Sample: PBMCs. The chain uses TRBV20-1 and TRBJ2-2, with 9 middle bases fitting TRBD2. The CDR3 is CSSSGLACGTGELFF. The base sequence is TGCAGTTCAAGCGGACTAGCGTGTGGAACCGGGGAGCTGTTTTTT.